What follows describes a single T cell receptor (beta chain). What this receptor recognizes is not known. No base-level quality is on record; no much larger clone is a single base apart. The sample originates from a study of blood T cell repertoires in COVID-19 (dated by TCRdb to the early 2020s). The study in broad terms: Samples from collaborators originated in the United States, Italy and Spain and spanned both the acute and convalescent phases of COVID-19. The material from the prospective study consisted of cDNA or gDNA derived from T cells, B-cell-depleted T cells, or PBMCs. The dataset comprised deeply sampled blood TCRbeta repertoires from subjects exposed to, actively infected with, or recovered from COVID-19. The repertoires were released in a freely available public database meant as a resource for research on the immune response to SARS-CoV-2. Samples came from the ongoing ImmuneRACE study (first 160 participants) plus 1,254 subjects from 6 global collaborators. A de-identified subject ID, COVID-19 status, age in years and sex were almost always included in the sample metadata. Where available, HLA class I and class II types were taken from metadata supplied by the sample provider and were not determined by assay-based typing.

General conclusions and limits of the study: How much clinical and demographic metadata was included differed by source and by participant, and the metadata was provided uncurated.

CDR1 SGDLS and CDR2 YYNGEE are derived from the germline V gene. The CDR3 runs 15 residues from the cysteine to the phenylalanine. The only DNA kept is the CDR3, 45 bases in frame from the first base. V lost 0 bases and J lost 1 base, and the count of bases not matched to a germline gene is 1. TCRbeta CDR3 regions were amplified from genomic DNA using the immunoSEQ Assay, a bias-controlled multiplex PCR. Under the source paper's analysis protocol: The number of nucleated cells in each sample was estimated by amplification of reference gene primers within the assay. To quantify the absolute abundance of each unique TCRbeta CDR3 rearrangement, sequence reads were collapsed and filtered. For each sample, productive Simpson clonality was calculated by taking the square root of Simpson's diversity index across productive rearrangements. TCRdb took over this immuneACCESS table, retaining in-frame rearrangements with V and J assigned. Such tables are incomplete; in checked studies, under half of the missing clones stem from an unresolved V gene, and the remainder is unexplained. That table is the source of V, J and clone size, and D and trimming were worked out from the DNA. The sample profile shows 150,000 to 200,000 clones; 85% to 90% of them were found once. The ten largest clones take up roughly 9.7% of the sample.

At one collaborating source in Seattle, patients were enrolled during active infection and were followed longitudinally through the course of disease. Whole blood was collected in K2EDTA tubes by collaborating institutions according to the institutions' own protocols. For TCRbeta analysis, collaborators shipped samples in one of three forms: frozen whole blood, isolated PBMCs, or DNA extracted from either of those sample types. The sequencing input was peripheral blood. The chain is made from TRBV9 and TRBJ2-7, and 10 bases in between align with TRBD1. The TCR originated in a woman in her fifties or sixties with COVID-19, enrolled during active disease. The CDR3 is CASSVGDRGSYEQYF. Here is the DNA: TGTGCCAGCAGCGTAGGGGACAGGGGTTCCTACGAGCAGTACTTC.